The entry that follows covers one T cell receptor (beta chain) sequence. This entry comes from a study of control samples from healthy donors and cancer patients. Produced via immunoSEQ multiplex PCR; TCRdb's table is partial and in-frame only. The table lists fewer than 300,000 clones, around 80% of them singletons, with roughly 14% in the top ten. Germline V lookup: CDR1 SNHLY, CDR2 FYNNEI. The CDR3 runs to 15 residues. V was pared by 5 bases and J by 4 bases, with 7 bases of the junction left unmatched. Sequenced input: PBMCs. The TCR comes from a woman between 55 and 75 years old with lung cancer. This rearrangement joins TRBV2 to TRBJ2-2, with 7 bases lining up with TRBD1. The CDR3 region is CASSRDRDLTGELFF. CDR3 sequence (DNA): TGTGCCAGCAGTAGGGACAGAGACCTCACCGGGGAGCTGTTTTTT. The whole variable domain, remainder taken from reference TRBV2 and TRBJ2-2, is EPEVTQTPSHQVTQMGQEVILRCVPISNHLYFYWYRQILGQKVEFLVSFYNNEISEKSEIFDDQFSVERPDGSNFTLKIRSTKLEDSAMYFCASSRDRDLTGELFFGEGSRLTVL.